This record looks at one T cell receptor (beta chain) sequence and its context. The data were obtained in a study of blood T cell repertoires in COVID-19. In the source study's methods: Amplifying reference gene primers gave estimates of nucleated cell counts. Sequencing was performed with immunoSEQ multiplex PCR; in TCRdb, only in-frame clones are kept and a portion is missing. The V and J calls and clone size are taken from that table; D and trimming were inferred from the DNA. This sample carries roughly 500,000 clones, approximately 86% of them seen once, and the ten largest clones take approximately 8%. The participants were between about 18 and 100 years old and came from under 25 US areas. Cohort allocation depended upon clinical history that participants reported. Cohort 3 donors counted as recovered after two negative PCRs, clearance, or resolved symptoms. This CDR3 spans 14 amino acids. From germline, CDR1 is LNHDA and CDR2 SQIVND (reference sequence). V gave up 5 bases and J gave up 2 bases, with 12 bases separating them.

This receptor was obtained from a woman in her sixties or seventies who had recovered from COVID-19. Sequenced material: PBMCs or T cells enriched from blood (not recorded which). The chain combines TRBV19 with TRBJ1-2, with D possibly matching TRBD1 (6 bases). The CDR3 reads CASSSRGRNYGYTF. In nucleotides, the CDR3 is TGTGCCAGTAGTTCCAGGGGCAGGAACTATGGCTACACCTTC. The full variable domain, in which reference TRBV19 and TRBJ1-2 provide the parts outside the CDR3, is DGGITQSPKYLFRKEGQNVTLSCEQNLNHDAMYWYRQDPGQGLRLIYYSQIVNDFQKGDIAEGYSVSREKKESFPLTVTSAQKNPTAFYLCASSSRGRNYGYTFGSGTRLTVV.